One and the same sample provided the 15 T cell receptor beta chains below, sequenced in a study of CD8 T cells in Susac syndrome. Reverse transcription used roughly 0.45 to 1 ug RNA and random hexamers. TCRdb re-analysed the immunoSEQ multiplex PCR reads in MiXCR, keeping a single row per CDR3 protein. The data show about 290,000 distinct CDR3 sequences, about 82% seen once. Source material: CD8+ T cells from PBMCs. The receptor set was obtained from a human donor with multiple sclerosis.

The J gene is TRBJ2-1, the V gene TRBV28; 7 nucleotides agree with TRBD1. J was trimmed by 2 bases and V by 6 bases; bases with no gene match: 7. The CDR3 has 15 amino acids. Germline CDR1 reads MDHEN; CDR2 reads SYDVKM. The CDR3 nucleotides read TGTGCCAGCAGACCGGGACAGCTTCCCTACAATGAGCAGTTCTTC. This translates into CASRPGQLPYNEQFF.

The chain combines TRBV25-1 with TRBJ2-7; D may be TRBD1 (6 bases). Trimming left V 4 bases short and J 3 bases short, with 19 bases between. Germline CDR1 is MGHDK and CDR2 is SYGVNS. The CDR3 sequence is 16 residues long. The CDR3 DNA is TGTGCCAGCAGTGCCCAACGCAGGGGAATTGGCTACGAGCAGTACTTC. Protein sequence: CASSAQRRGIGYEQYF.

The rearrangement joins TRBV2 to TRBJ2-7, with no clear D. Germline V gene lookup returns CDR1 SNHLY and CDR2 FYNNEI. Trimming cost V 5 bases and J 3 bases, with 5 bases left between them. The CDR3 is 11 residues long. The CDR3 protein is CASSSHYEQYF. CDR3 nucleotide sequence: TGTGCCAGCAGTTCCCACTACGAGCAGTACTTC. Using reference TRBV2 and TRBJ2-7 for the parts outside the CDR3, the full variable domain is EPEVTQTPSHQVTQMGQEVILRCVPISNHLYFYWYRQILGQKVEFLVSFYNNEISEKSEIFDDQFSVERPDGSNFTLKIRSTKLEDSAMYFCASSSHYEQYFGPGTRLTVT.

The chain carries TRBV20-1 and TRBJ1-2; D may be TRBD1 (5 bases). V gave up 5 bases and J gave up 4 bases, with 17 bases separating them. Germline V gene sequence: CDR1 DFQATT, CDR2 SNEGSKA (reference sequence). CDR3 length: 14 amino acids. Here the CDR3 DNA reads TGCAGTGCTCCCCCAAACGGGGCCCCCTATGGCTACACCTTC. The encoded protein is CSAPPNGAPYGYTF.

This chain uses TRBV6-2 or TRBV6-3 with TRBJ2-1, with D unresolved. Trimming cost V 0 bases and J 5 bases, with 8 bases left between them. CDR1 and CDR2 from the germline V gene are MNHEY and SVGEGT. The CDR3 covers 14 residues. The DNA of the CDR3 is TGTGCCAGCAGTTACTCGAGGTGGAACAATGAGCAGTTCTTC. Translating it yields CASSYSRWNNEQFF.

The chain combines TRBV28 with TRBJ2-7; 11 bases are shared with TRBD2. The trim removed 7 bases at V and 5 bases at J, leaving 7 bases unmatched. This CDR3 spans 14 amino acids. Germline V gene lookup returns CDR1 MDHEN and CDR2 SYDVKM. For the CDR3, the DNA is TGTGCCAGCATGTTAGCGGGAGGGCCACACGAGCAGTACTTC. Its protein product is CASMLAGGPHEQYF.

The genes are TRBV30 and TRBJ1-1; a weak D match, TRBD1 (5 bases). Germline CDR1 reads GTSNPN; CDR2 reads SVGIG (reference sequence). The CDR3 is 12 amino acids. V was trimmed by 1 base and J by 6 bases, leaving 9 bases between them. CDR3 region: CAWSAGVAEAFF. Here the CDR3 DNA reads TGTGCCTGGAGTGCGGGGGTAGCTGAAGCTTTCTTT.

J is TRBJ2-3 and V is TRBV6-2 or TRBV6-3; D is possibly TRBD1 or TRBD2 (5 bases each). Germline assignment: CDR1 MNHEY and CDR2 SVGEGT. The CDR3 contains 12 residues. The germline V and J ends were trimmed by 5 bases and 13 bases, with 16 bases remaining between them. DNA of the CDR3: TGTGCCAGCAGTGTTCCGGGACCCCACGAGTATTTT. Translation gives CASSVPGPHEYF.

The V call is TRBV4-1, the J call TRBJ2-7; D is tentatively TRBD1 or TRBD2 (5 bases each). V lost 0 bases and J 2 bases, leaving 11 bases between the germline ends. The CDR3 extends over 15 amino acids. CDR1 is MGHRA, CDR2 YSYEKL, per germline. CDR3: CASSQDIGTPYEQYF. DNA for the CDR3: TGCGCCAGCAGCCAAGATATTGGGACCCCCTACGAGCAGTACTTC.

The chain uses TRBV19 and TRBJ1-1; D is uncertain. This CDR3 contains 13 residues. Per the germline V gene, CDR1 is LNHDA and CDR2 is SQIVND (reference sequence). V shed 5 bases and J shed 3 bases, with 10 bases lying between them. The CDR3 DNA reads as TGTGCCAGTAGTCCTGAGGCATACACTGAAGCTTTCTTT. Translating gives CASSPEAYTEAFF.

The chain employs TRBV13 and TRBJ2-1, with 13 bases matching TRBD2. The germline CDR1 and CDR2 sequences are PRHDT and FYEKMQ (reference sequence). The V and J ends lost 5 bases and 1 base, in that order; junction bases with no gene match: 11. This CDR3 spans 19 amino acids. The CDR3: CASSTWTSGSPDSYNEQFF. The CDR3 DNA reads TGTGCCAGCAGCACGTGGACTAGCGGGAGTCCCGATTCCTACAATGAGCAGTTCTTC.

The CDR3: CASSYRGPLSMNTEAFF. CDR3 DNA sequence: TGTGCCAGCAGTTACAGGGGACCCCTATCCATGAACACTGAAGCTTTCTTT. The chain is built from TRBV6-2 or TRBV6-3 and TRBJ1-1, with D possibly TRBD1 on 5 matching bases. Trimming stripped 2 bases from V and 0 bases from J, with 16 bases between. The CDR3 extends over 17 amino acids. Germline V gives CDR1 MNHEY, CDR2 SVGEGT.

This clonotype was counted once. The J gene is TRBJ2-1, the V gene TRBV27; D may correspond to TRBD1 or TRBD2 (5 bases each). CDR1 is MNHEY and CDR2 is SMNVEV in the germline V gene (reference sequence). V was clipped by 4 bases and J by 0 bases, with 16 bases between them. The CDR3 is 17 amino acids. The CDR3, as DNA: TGTGCCAGCAGTTACAGCTCGGGGCGGAGCTCCTACAATGAGCAGTTCTTC. The encoded protein is CASSYSSGRSSYNEQFF.

V is TRBV6-5 and J is TRBJ2-1, with a tentative D call TRBD2 (6 bases). Germline V gene sequence: CDR1 MNHEY, CDR2 SVGAGI. The CDR3 sequence is 14 residues long. The germline V and J ends were trimmed by 2 bases and 7 bases, with 12 bases remaining between them. CDR3 residues: CASSYPGVSNEQFF. For the CDR3, the DNA is TGTGCCAGCAGTTACCCGGGGGTATCGAATGAGCAGTTCTTC.

CDR3 region: CASSLSTGGYNEQFF. The CDR3 nucleotides are TGTGCCAGCAGTTTATCGACAGGGGGCTACAATGAGCAGTTCTTC. The chain couples TRBV27 to TRBJ2-1; TRBD1 matches 9 bases. J was trimmed by 3 bases and V by 0 bases; bases with no gene match: 0. The CDR3 has 15 amino acids. Germline lookup yields CDR1 MNHEY and CDR2 SMNVEV (reference sequence).